The table lists the clone carrying this T cell receptor (beta chain) with a few counts. What it binds is unknown. The data originate from a study of response to subunit inactivated influenza vaccine. Findings and caveats of the study: Authors suggested each seasonal influenza vaccination recruits few new T cells.

TCRdb re-analysed the RT-PCR reads in MiXCR, keeping a single row per CDR3 protein. Of hundreds of thousands of distinct CDR3 sequences in the sample, around 15% were seen once. CDR1 is DFQATT, CDR2 SNEGSKA, per germline (reference sequence). After removal of 6 bases from V and 8 bases from J, the junction contained 9 bases not matched to a gene. The length of the CDR3 is 13 residues. The clonotype was recovered from a man between 50 and 59 years old who received an inactivated influenza vaccine. The sequencing used PBMCs from blood, collected less than 15 days before vaccination. This chain links TRBV20-1 with TRBJ1-2; 10 bases align to TRBD1. The CDR3 coding sequence is TGCAGTGCGAGGGACAGGGGATCACTCGGCTACACCTTC. Translated, it gives CSARDRGSLGYTF.